Below are 9 T cell receptor beta chains sequenced from a single sample in a study of blood T cell repertoires in COVID-19 (dated by TCRdb to 2020 to 2021). Library method: the immunoSEQ multiplex PCR assay. In its TCRdb copy, this immuneACCESS table keeps in-frame sequences only and misses some clones. Where compared with another copy, unresolved V genes explain less than half of these, and the others have no known cause. The sample data list about 77,000 clones, and about 91% of these were observed just once. The ten largest clones take up 6% to 7.5% of the sample. What was sequenced was peripheral blood. The receptors were sampled from a woman older than 75 with acute or convalescent COVID-19.

This clone was recorded once. This chain connects TRBV15 to TRBJ2-2; D unresolved. Per germline, CDR1 LNHNV and CDR2 YYDKDF (reference sequence). V dropped 2 bases and J dropped 6 bases, with 7 bases sitting between them. The CDR3 runs to 13 residues. Written as DNA, the CDR3 is TGTGCCACCAGCAGATGGCAGGCCGGGGAGCTGTTTTTT. Residues: CATSRWQAGELFF. Using reference TRBV15 and TRBJ2-2 for the parts outside the CDR3, the full variable domain is DAMVIQNPRYQVTQFGKPVTLSCSQTLNHNVMYWYQQKSSQAPKLLFHYYDKDFNNEADTPDNFQSRRPNTSFCFLDIRSPGLGDTAMYLCATSRWQAGELFFGEGSRLTVL.

The V call is TRBV5-5, the J call TRBJ2-1; the match to TRBD1 covers 10 bases. CDR1 is SGHKS and CDR2 is YYEKEE in the germline V gene (reference sequence). This CDR3 is built from 15 residues. Trimming cost V 1 base and J 7 bases; bases outside gene matches: 5. The CDR3 coding sequence is TGTGCCAGCAGCTTGCTGGACAGGGGGAGGAATGAGCAGTTCTTC. Translating gives CASSLLDRGRNEQFF.

CDR3 sequence: CASSPRDRTDTQYF. CDR3 bases: TGTGCCAGCAGTCCAAGGGACAGGACAGATACGCAGTATTTT. This chain joins TRBV6-5 and TRBJ2-3, with 8 bases that match TRBD1. V dropped 5 bases and J dropped 3; count of bases not matched to a gene: 4. This CDR3 is built from 14 residues. Germline V gene lookup returns CDR1 MNHEY and CDR2 SVGAGI.

The rearrangement joins TRBV6-1 to TRBJ2-3, with 7 bases aligning to TRBD1. CDR1 and CDR2 from the germline V gene are MNHNS and SASEGT. The CDR3 is 16 residues long. Trimming at V came to 4 bases and at J to 5 bases, leaving 12 bases not matched to a gene. CDR3 loop: CASSGTDRVGVDTQYF. The CDR3 bases are TGTGCCAGCAGTGGGACTGACAGGGTCGGAGTAGATACGCAGTATTTT.

This clone has a handful of counts. Other DNA sequences in the sample encode the same CDR3. The chain is built from TRBV7-2 and TRBJ2-3; D remains unclear. Germline CDR1 reads SGHTA; CDR2 reads FQGNSA. This CDR3 comprises 11 residues. V dropped 5 bases and J dropped 4 bases, with 4 bases sitting between them. Here the CDR3 DNA reads TGTGCCAGCAGCCTCCCAGATACGCAGTATTTT. Its protein product is CASSLPDTQYF.

This sequence joins TRBV7-3 and TRBJ2-1; 11 nucleotides match TRBD2. Germline V gene lookup returns CDR1 SGHTA and CDR2 FQGTGA. This CDR3 is built from 15 residues. With 6 bases clipped from V and 4 bases from J, the junction kept 5 bases outside the gene matches. CDR3 in DNA: TGTGCCAGCAGGGTTGGGACTAGCGGTTACAATGAGCAGTTCTTC. Protein product: CASRVGTSGYNEQFF.

The chain's CDR3 is CASSVVGGYSGNTIYF. CDR3 DNA sequence: TGTGCCAGCAGCGTAGTCGGGGGATACTCTGGAAACACCATATATTTT. The gene calls are TRBV9 and TRBJ1-3, with D possibly TRBD1 on 5 matching bases. The CDR3 totals 16 residues. V was pared by 0 bases and J by 0 bases, with 10 bases between. Per germline, CDR1 SGDLS and CDR2 YYNGEE. Based on the CDR3 plus reference TRBV9 and TRBJ1-3, the full variable domain is DSGVTQTPKHLITATGQRVTLRCSPRSGDLSVYWYQQSLDQGLQFLIQYYNGEERAKGNILERFSAQQFPDLHSELNLSSLELGDSALYFCASSVVGGYSGNTIYFGEGSWLTVV.

The chain has TRBV12-3 or TRBV12-4 and TRBJ1-2; no definite D call. V was shortened by 0 bases and J by 8 bases, with 10 bases between the two germline ends. The CDR3 totals 13 residues. The CDR3 DNA sequence: TGTGCCAGCAGTTTAGCGTCCCCACAGGGCTACACCTTC. It specifies CASSLASPQGYTF.

The chain joins TRBV3-1 (or the pseudogene TRBV3-2) to TRBJ1-1; tentative D call: TRBD1 (5 bases). CDR3 length: 13 amino acids. V was shortened by 4 bases and J by 5 bases, with 11 bases between the two germline ends. Per the germline V gene, CDR1 is LGHDT and CDR2 is YNNKEL (reference sequence). The CDR3 bases are TGTGCCAGCAGCCGGGACCGGGGGACTGAAGCTTTCTTT. Its translation is CASSRDRGTEAFF.